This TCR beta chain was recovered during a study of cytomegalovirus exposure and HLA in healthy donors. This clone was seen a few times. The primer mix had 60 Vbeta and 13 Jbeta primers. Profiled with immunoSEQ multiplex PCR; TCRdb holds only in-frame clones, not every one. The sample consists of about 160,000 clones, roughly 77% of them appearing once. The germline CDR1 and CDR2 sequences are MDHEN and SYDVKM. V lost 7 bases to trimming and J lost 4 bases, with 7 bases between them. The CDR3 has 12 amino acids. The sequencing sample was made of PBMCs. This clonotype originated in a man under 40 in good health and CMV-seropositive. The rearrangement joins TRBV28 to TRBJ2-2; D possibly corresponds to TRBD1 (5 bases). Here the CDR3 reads CASTRGTGELFF. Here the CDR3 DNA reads TGTGCCAGCACAAGGGGCACCGGGGAGCTGTTTTTT.